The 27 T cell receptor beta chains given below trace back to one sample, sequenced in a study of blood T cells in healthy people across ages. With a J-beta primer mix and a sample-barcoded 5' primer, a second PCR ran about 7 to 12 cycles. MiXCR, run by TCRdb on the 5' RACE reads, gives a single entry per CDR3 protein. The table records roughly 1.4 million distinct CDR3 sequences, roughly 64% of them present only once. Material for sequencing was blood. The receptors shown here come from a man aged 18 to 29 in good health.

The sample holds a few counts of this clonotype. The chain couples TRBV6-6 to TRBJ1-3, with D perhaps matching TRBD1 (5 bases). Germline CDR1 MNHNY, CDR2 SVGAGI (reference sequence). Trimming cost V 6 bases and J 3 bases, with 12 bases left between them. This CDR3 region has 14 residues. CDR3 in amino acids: CASSIGVDGNTIYF. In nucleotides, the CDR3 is TGTGCCAGCAGCATAGGGGTAGATGGAAACACCATATATTTT.

The CDR3 DNA reads as TGCAGTGCTAAAAGCCCTTCGGGGGGGCTAGGGGAAAAACTGTTTTTT. As protein: CSAKSPSGGLGEKLFF. The chain couples TRBV20-1 to TRBJ1-4; D perhaps matches TRBD1 (6 bases). Germline CDR1 is DFQATT and CDR2 is SNEGSKA (reference sequence). The V end lost 4 bases, the J end lost 8 bases, and 23 bases lay between the germline ends. CDR3 length: 16 amino acids.

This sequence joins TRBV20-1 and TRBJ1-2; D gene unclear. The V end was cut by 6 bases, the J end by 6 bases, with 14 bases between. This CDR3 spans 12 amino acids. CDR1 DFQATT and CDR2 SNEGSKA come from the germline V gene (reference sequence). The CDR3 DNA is TGCAGTGCCCACCGGGGTGGTGATGGCTACACCTTC. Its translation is CSAHRGGDGYTF.

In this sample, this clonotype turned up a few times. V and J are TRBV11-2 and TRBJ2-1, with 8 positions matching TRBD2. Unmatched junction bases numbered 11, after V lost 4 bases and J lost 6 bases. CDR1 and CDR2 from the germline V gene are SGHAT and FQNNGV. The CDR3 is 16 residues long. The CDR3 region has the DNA TGTGCCAGCAGCTCTATTAGCGGGAAGGGGGTCAATGAGCAGTTCTTC. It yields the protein CASSSISGKGVNEQFF.

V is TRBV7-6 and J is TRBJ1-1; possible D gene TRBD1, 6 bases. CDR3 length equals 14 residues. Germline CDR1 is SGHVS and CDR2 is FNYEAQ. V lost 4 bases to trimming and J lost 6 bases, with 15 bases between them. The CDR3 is CASSSRGGQAEAFF. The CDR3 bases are TGTGCCAGCAGCTCCCGCGGGGGGCAGGCTGAAGCTTTCTTT.

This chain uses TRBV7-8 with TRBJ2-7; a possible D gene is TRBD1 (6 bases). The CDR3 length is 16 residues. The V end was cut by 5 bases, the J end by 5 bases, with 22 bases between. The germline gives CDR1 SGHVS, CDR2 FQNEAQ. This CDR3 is CASSPIDRLHSHEQYF. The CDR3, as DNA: TGTGCCAGCAGCCCAATAGACAGGCTCCATTCCCACGAGCAGTACTTC. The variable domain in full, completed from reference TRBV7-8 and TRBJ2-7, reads GAGVSQSPRYKVAKRGQDVALRCDPISGHVSLFWYQQALGQGPEFLTYFQNEAQLDKSGLPSDRFFAERPEGSVSTLKIQRTQQEDSAVYLCASSPIDRLHSHEQYFGPGTRLTVT.

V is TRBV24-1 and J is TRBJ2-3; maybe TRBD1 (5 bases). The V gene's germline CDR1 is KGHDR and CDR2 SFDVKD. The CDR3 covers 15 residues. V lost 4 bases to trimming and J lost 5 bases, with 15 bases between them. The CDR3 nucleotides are TGTGCCACCAGTGACAGAGATGACAGCCTAGATACGCAGTATTTT. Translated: CATSDRDDSLDTQYF.

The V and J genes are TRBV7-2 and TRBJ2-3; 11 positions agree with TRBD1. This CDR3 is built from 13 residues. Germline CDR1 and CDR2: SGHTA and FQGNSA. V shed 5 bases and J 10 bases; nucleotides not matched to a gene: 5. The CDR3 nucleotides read TGTGCCAGCAGCGGGACAGGGGGAGAGGCGCAGTATTTT. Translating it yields CASSGTGGEAQYF.

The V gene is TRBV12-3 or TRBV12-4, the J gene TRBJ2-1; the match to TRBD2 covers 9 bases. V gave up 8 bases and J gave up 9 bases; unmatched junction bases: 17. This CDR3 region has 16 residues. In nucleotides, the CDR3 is TGTGCCAGCCGTGTTAGCGGGGGCGTTTGGGATGGTGAGCAGTTCTTC. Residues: CASRVSGGVWDGEQFF.

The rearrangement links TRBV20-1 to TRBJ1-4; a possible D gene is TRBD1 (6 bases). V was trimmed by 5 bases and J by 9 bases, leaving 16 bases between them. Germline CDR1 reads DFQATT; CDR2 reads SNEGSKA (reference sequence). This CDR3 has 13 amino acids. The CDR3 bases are TGCAGTGCTCCGCTAGGGGGGAATCAAAAACTGTTTTTT. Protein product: CSAPLGGNQKLFF.

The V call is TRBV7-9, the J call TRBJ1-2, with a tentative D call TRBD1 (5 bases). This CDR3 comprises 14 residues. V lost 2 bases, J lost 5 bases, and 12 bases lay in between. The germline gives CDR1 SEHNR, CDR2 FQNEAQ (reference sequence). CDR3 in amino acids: CASSLSRTSYGYTF. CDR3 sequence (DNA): TGTGCCAGCAGCTTATCCCGGACATCTTATGGCTACACCTTC. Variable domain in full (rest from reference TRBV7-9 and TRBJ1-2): DTGVSQNPRHKITKRGQNVTFRCDPISEHNRLYWYRQTLGQGPEFLTYFQNEAQLEKSRLLSDRFSAERPKGSFSTLEIQRTEQGDSAMYLCASSLSRTSYGYTFGSGTRLTVV.

The CDR3, as DNA: TGTGCCATCAGTGACCAAGTGGATGAGCAGTTCTTC. Translating it yields CAISDQVDEQFF. This sequence joins TRBV10-3 and TRBJ2-1; no definite D call. V lost 3 bases to trimming and J lost 8 bases, with 8 bases between them. The CDR3 length is 12 residues. Germline V gene data show CDR1 as ENHRY and CDR2 as SYGVKD.

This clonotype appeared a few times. The CDR3 DNA sequence: TGTGCCAGCAGCTTAGGCCCCGGAGGGGGGCTGGGTACCATTCAGTACTTC. This translates into CASSLGPGGGLGTIQYF. The V gene is TRBV13, the J gene TRBJ2-4; either TRBD1 or TRBD2 may fit D (6 bases each). The V gene lost 0 bases and the J gene lost 9 bases, with 21 bases spanning the gap. Per the germline V gene, CDR1 is PRHDT and CDR2 is FYEKMQ (reference sequence). The CDR3 sequence is 17 residues long.

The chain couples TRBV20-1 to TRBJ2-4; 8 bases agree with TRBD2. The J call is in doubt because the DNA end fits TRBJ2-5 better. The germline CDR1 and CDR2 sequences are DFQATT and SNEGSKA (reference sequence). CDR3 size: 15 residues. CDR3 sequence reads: CSASRLAGRGETQYF. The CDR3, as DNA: TGCAGTGCTAGTCGGCTAGCGGGTCGGGGGGAGACCCAGTACTTC.

CDR3 coding DNA: TGTGCCAGCAGACACACAGGTCAAGAGACCCAGTACTTC. Translated: CASRHTGQETQYF. V is TRBV27 and J is TRBJ2-5; D might be TRBD1 (5 bases). Between the trimmed V and J ends, which lost 6 bases and 2 bases, there was a span of 10 bases. Germline CDR1 and CDR2: MNHEY and SMNVEV (reference sequence). The CDR3 has 13 amino acids.

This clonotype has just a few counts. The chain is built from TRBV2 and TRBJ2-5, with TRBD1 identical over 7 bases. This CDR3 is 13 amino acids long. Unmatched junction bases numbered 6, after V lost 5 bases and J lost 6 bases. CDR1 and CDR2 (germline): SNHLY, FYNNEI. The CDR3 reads CASSQQRGQTQYF. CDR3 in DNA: TGTGCCAGCAGTCAACAGAGGGGGCAGACCCAGTACTTC. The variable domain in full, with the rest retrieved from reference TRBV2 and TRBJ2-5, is EPEVTQTPSHQVTQMGQEVILRCVPISNHLYFYWYRQILGQKVEFLVSFYNNEISEKSEIFDDQFSVERPDGSNFTLKIRSTKLEDSAMYFCASSQQRGQTQYFGPGTRLLVL.

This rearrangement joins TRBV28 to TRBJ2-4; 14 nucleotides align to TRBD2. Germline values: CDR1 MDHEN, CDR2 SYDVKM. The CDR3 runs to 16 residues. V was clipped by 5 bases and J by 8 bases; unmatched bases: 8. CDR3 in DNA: TGTGCCAGCAGTCAGACTAGCGGGGGGGAAGGGGACATTCAGTACTTC. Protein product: CASSQTSGGEGDIQYF.

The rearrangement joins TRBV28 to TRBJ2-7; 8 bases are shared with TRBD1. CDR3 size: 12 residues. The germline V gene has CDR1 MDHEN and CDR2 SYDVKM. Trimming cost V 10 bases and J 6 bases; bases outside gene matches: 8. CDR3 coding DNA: TGTGCCACCGGACAGGGCCGATCCGAGCAGTACTTC. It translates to CATGQGRSEQYF.

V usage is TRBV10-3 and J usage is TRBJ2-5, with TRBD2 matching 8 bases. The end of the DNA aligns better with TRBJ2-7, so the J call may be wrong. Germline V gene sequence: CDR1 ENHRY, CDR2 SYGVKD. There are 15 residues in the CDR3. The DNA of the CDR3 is TGTGCCATCAGTGAGACCACTAGCGGACCGTACGAGCAGTACTTC. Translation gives CAISETTSGPYEQYF.

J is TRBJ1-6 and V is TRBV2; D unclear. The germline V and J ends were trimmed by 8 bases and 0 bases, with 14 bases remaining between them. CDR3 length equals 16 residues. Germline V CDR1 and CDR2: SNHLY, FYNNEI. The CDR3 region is CASGHTLNSYNSPLHF. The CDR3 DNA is TGTGCCAGCGGTCACACCCTAAACTCCTATAATTCACCCCTCCACTTT.

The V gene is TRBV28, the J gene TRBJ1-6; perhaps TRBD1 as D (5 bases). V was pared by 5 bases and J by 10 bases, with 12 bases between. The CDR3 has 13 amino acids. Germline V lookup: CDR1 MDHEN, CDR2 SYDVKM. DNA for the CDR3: TGTGCCAGCAGTGGGCAGACAGTGTCACCCCTCCACTTT. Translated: CASSGQTVSPLHF.

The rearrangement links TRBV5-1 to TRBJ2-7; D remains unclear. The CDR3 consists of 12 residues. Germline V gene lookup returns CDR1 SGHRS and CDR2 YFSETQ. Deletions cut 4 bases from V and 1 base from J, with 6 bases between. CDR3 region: CASSGESYEQYF. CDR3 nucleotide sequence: TGCGCCAGCAGCGGCGAGTCCTACGAGCAGTACTTC.

Written as DNA, the CDR3 is TGCAGTGCCAGGGTCCTCACTGAAGCTTTCTTT. Translated, it gives CSARVLTEAFF. The chain carries TRBV20-1 and TRBJ1-1, with a possible D match to TRBD1 (5 bases). Germline V gives CDR1 DFQATT, CDR2 SNEGSKA (reference sequence). Deletions cut 6 bases from V and 4 bases from J, with 9 bases between. The CDR3 runs 11 residues.

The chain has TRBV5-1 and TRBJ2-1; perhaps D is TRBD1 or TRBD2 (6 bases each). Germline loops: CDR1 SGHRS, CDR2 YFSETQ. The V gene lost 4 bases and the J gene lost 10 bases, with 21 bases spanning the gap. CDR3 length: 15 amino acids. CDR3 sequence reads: CASSLLGGGDPEQFF. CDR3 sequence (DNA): TGCGCCAGCAGCCTACTAGGAGGGGGTGACCCGGAGCAGTTCTTC.

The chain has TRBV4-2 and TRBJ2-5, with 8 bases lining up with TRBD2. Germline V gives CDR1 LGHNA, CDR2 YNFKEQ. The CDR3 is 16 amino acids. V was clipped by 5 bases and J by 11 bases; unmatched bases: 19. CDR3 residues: CASSFGAGLAEGEQYF. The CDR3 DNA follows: TGTGCCAGCAGCTTCGGTGCCGGACTAGCCGAAGGTGAGCAGTACTTC.

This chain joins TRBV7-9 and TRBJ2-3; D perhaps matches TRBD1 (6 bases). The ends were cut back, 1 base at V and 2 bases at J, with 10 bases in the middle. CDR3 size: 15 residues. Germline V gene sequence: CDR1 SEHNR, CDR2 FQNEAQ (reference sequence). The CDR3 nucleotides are TGTGCCAGCAGCTTAGTGACAGGAAACACAGATACGCAGTATTTT. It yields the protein CASSLVTGNTDTQYF.

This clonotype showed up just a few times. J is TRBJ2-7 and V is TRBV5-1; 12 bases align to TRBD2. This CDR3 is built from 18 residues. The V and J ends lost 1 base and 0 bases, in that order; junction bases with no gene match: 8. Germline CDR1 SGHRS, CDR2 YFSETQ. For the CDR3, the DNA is TGCGCCAGCAGCTTGACGACTAGCGGGAGACTGTCCTCCTACGAGCAGTACTTC. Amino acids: CASSLTTSGRLSSYEQYF.